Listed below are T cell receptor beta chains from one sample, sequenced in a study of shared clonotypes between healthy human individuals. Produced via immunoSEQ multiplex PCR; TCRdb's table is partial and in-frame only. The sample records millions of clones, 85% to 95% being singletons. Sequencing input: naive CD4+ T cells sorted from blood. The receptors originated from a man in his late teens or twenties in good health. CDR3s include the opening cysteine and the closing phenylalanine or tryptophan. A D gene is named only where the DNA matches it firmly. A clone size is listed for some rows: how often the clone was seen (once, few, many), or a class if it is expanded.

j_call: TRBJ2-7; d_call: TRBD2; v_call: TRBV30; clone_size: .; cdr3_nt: TGTGCCTGGAGTCAAGCGGGAACCTACTCCTACGAGCAGTACTTC; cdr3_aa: CAWSQAGTYSYEQYF
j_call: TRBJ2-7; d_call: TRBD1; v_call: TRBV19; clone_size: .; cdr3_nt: TGTGCCGCCTTCCGGGGACAGCGTGATGAGCAGTACTTC; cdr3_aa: CAAFRGQRDEQYF
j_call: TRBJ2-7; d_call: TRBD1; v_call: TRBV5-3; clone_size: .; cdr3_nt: TGTGCCAGAAGCTTGCCCCCCTTCCGACAGGGTGCGGCACGCTCGAGCTCCTACGAGCAGTACTTC; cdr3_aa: CARSLPPFRQGAARSSSYEQYF
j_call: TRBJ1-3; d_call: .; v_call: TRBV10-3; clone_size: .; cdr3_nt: TGTGCCATCAGTCAGGGTTCTGGAAACACCATATATTTT; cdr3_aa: CAISQGSGNTIYF
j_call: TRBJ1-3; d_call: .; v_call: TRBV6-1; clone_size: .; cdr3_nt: TGTGCCAGCAGGGACGGGAAGTCTGGAAACACCATATATTTT; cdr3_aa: CASRDGKSGNTIYF
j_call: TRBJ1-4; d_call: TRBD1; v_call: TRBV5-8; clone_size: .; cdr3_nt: TGTGCCAGCAGCTTGGTGGACAGGGGGCACCTGCTGTTTTTT; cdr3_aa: CASSLVDRGHLLFF
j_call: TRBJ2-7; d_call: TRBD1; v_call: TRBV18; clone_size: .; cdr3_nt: TGTGCCAGCTCCAACAGGGACAGCTCCTACGAGCAGTACTTC; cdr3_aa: CASSNRDSSYEQYF
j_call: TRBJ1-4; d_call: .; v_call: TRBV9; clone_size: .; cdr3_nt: TGTGCCAGCACTACCACAGGAGAAGCTAATGAAAAACTGTTTTTT; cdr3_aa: CASTTTGEANEKLFF
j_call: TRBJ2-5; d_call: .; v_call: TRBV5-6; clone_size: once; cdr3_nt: TGTGCCAGCAGCTTGGGCCTGGAGCGGGTCCTTAGGACCCAGTACTTC; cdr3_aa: CASSLGLERVLRTQYF
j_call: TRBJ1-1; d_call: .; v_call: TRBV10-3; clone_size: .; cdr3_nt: TGTGCCATCAGGAGCCGGGACAATAGTAACACTGAAGCTTTCTTT; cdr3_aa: CAIRSRDNSNTEAFF
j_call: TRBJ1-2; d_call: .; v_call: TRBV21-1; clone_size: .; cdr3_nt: TGTGCCAGCAGCAAAGTGGGCGGAGGTGATGGCTACACCTTC; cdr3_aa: CASSKVGGGDGYTF
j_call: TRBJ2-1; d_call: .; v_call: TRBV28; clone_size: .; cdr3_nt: TGTGCCAGCAGTCTCCTAGTCGGCGAGCAGTTCTTC; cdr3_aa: CASSLLVGEQFF
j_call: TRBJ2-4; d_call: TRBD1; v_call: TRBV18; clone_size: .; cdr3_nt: TGTGCCAGCTCACCAGGCAGGGGGCCGGACATTCAGTACTTC; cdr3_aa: CASSPGRGPDIQYF
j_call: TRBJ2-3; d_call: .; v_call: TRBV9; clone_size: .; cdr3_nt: TGTGCCAGCAGCCCCACAGAATCTTCTAGCACAGATACGCAGTATTTT; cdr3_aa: CASSPTESSSTDTQYF
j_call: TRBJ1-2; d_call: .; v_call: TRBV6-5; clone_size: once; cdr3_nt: TGTGCCAGCAGTTACTCGGCAGGAACAGCTAACTATGGCTACACCTTC; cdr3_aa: CASSYSAGTANYGYTF
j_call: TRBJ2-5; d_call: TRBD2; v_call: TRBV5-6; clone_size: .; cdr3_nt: TGTGCCAGCAGCCCCGGACTAGCGGGGGGAAGACAGGAGACCCAGTACTTC; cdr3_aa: CASSPGLAGGRQETQYF
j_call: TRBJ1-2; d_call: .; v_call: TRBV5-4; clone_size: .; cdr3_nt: TGTGCCAGCAGCTTGCGGGCCCTCTATGGCTACACCTTC; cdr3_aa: CASSLRALYGYTF
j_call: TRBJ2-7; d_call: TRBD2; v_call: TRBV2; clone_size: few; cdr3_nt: TGTGCCAGCGCTAGCGGGAGGTCCGAAGGGGAGCAGTACTTC; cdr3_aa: CASASGRSEGEQYF
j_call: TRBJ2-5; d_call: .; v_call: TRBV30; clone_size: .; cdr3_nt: TGTGCCTGGAGTCTGCCAGAACAAGAGACCCAGTACTTC; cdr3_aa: CAWSLPEQETQYF
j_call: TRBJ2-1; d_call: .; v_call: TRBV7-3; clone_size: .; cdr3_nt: TGTGCCAGCAGCTTGACCCCACTCAAGCAGTTCTTC; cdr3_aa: CASSLTPLKQFF
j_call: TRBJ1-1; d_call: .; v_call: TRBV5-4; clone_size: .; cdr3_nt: TGTGCCAGCAGCCCTACGGGAATCTCTGAAGCTTTCTTT; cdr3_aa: CASSPTGISEAFF
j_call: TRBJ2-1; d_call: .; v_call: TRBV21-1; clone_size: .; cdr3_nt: TGTGCCAGCAAGCTTGGCAATGAGCAGTTCTTC; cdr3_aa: CASKLGNEQFF
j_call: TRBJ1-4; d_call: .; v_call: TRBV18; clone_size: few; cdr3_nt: TGTGCCAGCTCACCTGCAGTAAATGAAAAACTGTTTTTT; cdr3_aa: CASSPAVNEKLFF
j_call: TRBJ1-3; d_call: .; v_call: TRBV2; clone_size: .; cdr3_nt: TGTGCCAGTTCCTTGGCTGGGGGCATTTCTGGAAACACCATATATTTT; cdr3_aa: CASSLAGGISGNTIYF
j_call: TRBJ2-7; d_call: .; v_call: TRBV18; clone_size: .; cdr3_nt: TGTGCCAGCTCACCACCTGGGCAGGGGCGGGAGCAGTACTTC; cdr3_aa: CASSPPGQGREQYF
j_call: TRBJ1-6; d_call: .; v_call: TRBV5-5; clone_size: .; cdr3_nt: TGTGCCAGCAGCTGGAACCGGGACACCGGCTCACCCCTCCACTTT; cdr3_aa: CASSWNRDTGSPLHF
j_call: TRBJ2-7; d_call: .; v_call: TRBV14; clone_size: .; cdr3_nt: TGTGCCAGCAGCCAAGAGGGCCGGGGGATCATCTACGAGCAGTACTTC; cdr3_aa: CASSQEGRGIIYEQYF
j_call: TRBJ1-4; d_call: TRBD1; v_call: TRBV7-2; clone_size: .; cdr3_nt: TGTGCCAGCAGCTTGACAGGGTTATCTAATGAAAAACTGTTTTTT; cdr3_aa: CASSLTGLSNEKLFF
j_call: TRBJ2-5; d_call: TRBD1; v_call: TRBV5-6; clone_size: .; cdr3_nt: TGTGCCAGCAGCTATAGGGGGACAGGTCCAGAGACCCAGTACTTC; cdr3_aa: CASSYRGTGPETQYF
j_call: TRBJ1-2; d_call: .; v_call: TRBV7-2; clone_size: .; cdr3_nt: TGTGCCAGCAGCTTAGAGATGAGCACACGGGGCTACACCTTC; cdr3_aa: CASSLEMSTRGYTF
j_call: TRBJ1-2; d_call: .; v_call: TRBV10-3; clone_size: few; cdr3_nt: TGTGCCATCAGTGATCAGGAGAACTATGGCTACACCTTC; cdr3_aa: CAISDQENYGYTF
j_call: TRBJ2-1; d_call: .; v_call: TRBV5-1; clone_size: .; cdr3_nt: TGCGCCAGCAGCTTGTATTCAGACTCCTACAATGAGCAGTTCTTC; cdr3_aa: CASSLYSDSYNEQFF
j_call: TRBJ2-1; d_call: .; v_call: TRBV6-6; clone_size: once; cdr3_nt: TGTGCCAGCAGTTGGGTGGAAAACAATGAGCAGTTCTTC; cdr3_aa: CASSWVENNEQFF
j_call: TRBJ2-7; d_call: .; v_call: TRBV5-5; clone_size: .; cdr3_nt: TGTGCCAGCAGCCGTACAGAACACGAGCAGTACTTC; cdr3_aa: CASSRTEHEQYF
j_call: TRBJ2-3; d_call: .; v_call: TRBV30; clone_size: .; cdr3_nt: TGTGCCTGGAGTGAGGCCGTTATGACAGATACGCAGTATTTT; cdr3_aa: CAWSEAVMTDTQYF
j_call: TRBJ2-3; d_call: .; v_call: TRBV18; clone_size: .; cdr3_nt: TGTGCCAGCTCCCACCAAAATAGCGGCACAGATACGCAGTATTTT; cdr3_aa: CASSHQNSGTDTQYF
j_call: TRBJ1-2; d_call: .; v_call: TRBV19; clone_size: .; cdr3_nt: TGTGCCAGTAGTGAGGGAGTAGGGTATGGCTACACCTTC; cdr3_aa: CASSEGVGYGYTF
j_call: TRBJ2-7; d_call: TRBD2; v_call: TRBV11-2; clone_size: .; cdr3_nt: TGTGCCAGCAGCTCAGGGGGACTAGCGGGAACCATCTACGAGCAGTACTTC; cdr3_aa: CASSSGGLAGTIYEQYF
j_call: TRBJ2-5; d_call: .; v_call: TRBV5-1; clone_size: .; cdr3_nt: TGCGCCAGCAGCTTGGAGGGGACGAAGACCCAGTACTTC; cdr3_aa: CASSLEGTKTQYF
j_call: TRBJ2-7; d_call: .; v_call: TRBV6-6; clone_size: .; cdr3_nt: TGTGCCAGCAGGGACGACCCGGGGGAAAGAGAGCAGTACTTC; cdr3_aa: CASRDDPGEREQYF
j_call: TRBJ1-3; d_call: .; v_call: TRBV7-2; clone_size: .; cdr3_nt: TGTGCCAGCAAGACCACAGGCAGCTCTGGAAACACCATATATTTT; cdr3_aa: CASKTTGSSGNTIYF
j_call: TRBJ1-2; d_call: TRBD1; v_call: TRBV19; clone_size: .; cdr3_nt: TGTGCCAGTAGCCAGGACAGGGGCCGCTCTAACTATGGCTACACCTTC; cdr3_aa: CASSQDRGRSNYGYTF
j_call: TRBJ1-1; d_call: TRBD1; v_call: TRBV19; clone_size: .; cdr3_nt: TGTGCCAGTAGACCACAAGACAGGGGGCTAAACACTGAAGCTTTCTTT; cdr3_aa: CASRPQDRGLNTEAFF
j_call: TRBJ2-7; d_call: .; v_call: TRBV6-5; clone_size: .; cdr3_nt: TGTGCCAGCAGTTACGTATCAACTACCCCATACGAGCAGTACTTC; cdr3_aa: CASSYVSTTPYEQYF
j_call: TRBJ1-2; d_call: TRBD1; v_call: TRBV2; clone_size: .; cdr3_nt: TGTGCCAGCAAGACAGGGCACTATGGCTACACCTTC; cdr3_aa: CASKTGHYGYTF
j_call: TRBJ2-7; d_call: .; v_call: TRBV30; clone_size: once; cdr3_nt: TGTGCCTGGCCAGACAGGGAAGGACTAGCCGAGCAGTACTTC; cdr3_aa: CAWPDREGLAEQYF